This TCR beta chain was sequenced in a study of cytomegalovirus exposure and HLA in healthy donors. This PCR relied on a set of 60 Vbeta primers and 13 Jbeta primers. This table comes from immunoSEQ multiplex PCR, and its TCRdb copy is limited to in-frame clones, with some not included. The table records about 180,000 clones, around 80% of them present only once. Concerning this clone: Its cognate antigen is unknown.

General study findings and limits: A highly shared variant cluster was judged a likely technical artifact. Among immune exposure information, only CMV serostatus was available. A later analysis, which compared TCR beta chains of equal frequency, found the HLA-associated ones more clonally expanded.

The CDR3 runs 13 residues. The V end lost 6 bases, the J end lost 6 bases, and 15 bases lay between the germline ends. Per the germline V gene, CDR1 is SGHVS and CDR2 is FNYEAQ. The chain joins TRBV7-6 to TRBJ2-7; D call uncertain. The sequencing sample was made of PBMCs. This TCR was sampled from a middle-aged man in good health and CMV-seronegative. In nucleotides, the CDR3 is TGTGCCAGCAGTTTATCCCCCCGCGGCGAGCAGTACTTC. Translating gives CASSLSPRGEQYF. Full variable domain (remainder filled in from reference TRBV7-6 and TRBJ2-7): GAGVSQSPRYKVTKRGQDVALRCDPISGHVSLYWYRQALGQGPEFLTYFNYEAQQDKSGLPNDRFSAERPEGSISTLTIQRTEQRDSAMYRCASSLSPRGEQYFGPGTRLTVT.